These 7 T cell receptor beta chains were all obtained from the same sample, sequenced in a study of graft-versus-host responses after intestinal transplantation. The data were produced by immunoSEQ multiplex PCR, yet TCRdb's version contains in-frame clones alone and is incomplete. The sample records about 15,000 clones, over 75% being singletons. The source material was bone marrow, sampled less than 130 days after intestinal transplantation. Receptors originate from a human patient who received an intestinal transplant, so some T cells may come from the graft donor.

The chain recombines TRBV5-1 with TRBJ2-7; no reliable D call. V lost 6 bases and J 0 bases, leaving 16 bases between the germline ends. The CDR3 runs to 15 residues. CDR1 is SGHRS, CDR2 YFSETQ, per germline. This chain's CDR3 is CASNPYTASSYEQYF. The CDR3 DNA reads TGCGCCAGCAACCCGTACACTGCTAGCTCCTACGAGCAGTACTTC. Full variable domain (rest looked up from reference TRBV5-1 and TRBJ2-7): KAGVTQTPRYLIKTRGQQVTLSCSPISGHRSVSWYQQTPGQGLQFLFEYFSETQRNKGNFPGRFSGRQFSNSRSEMNVSTLELGDSALYLCASNPYTASSYEQYFGPGTRLTVT.

This clone was found a few times. The rearrangement links TRBV11-2 to TRBJ2-5; possible D gene TRBD2, 6 bases. This CDR3 is built from 16 residues. V was pared by 1 base and J by 1 base, with 13 bases between. Germline values: CDR1 SGHAT, CDR2 FQNNGV. The CDR3: CASSLASGSPQETQYF. The CDR3 bases are TGTGCCAGCAGCTTAGCGTCCGGGAGTCCCCAAGAGACCCAGTACTTC.

This clone was detected a few times. The gene calls are TRBV4-3 and TRBJ2-3; the D gene could be TRBD1 or TRBD2 (5 bases each). Deletions cut 6 bases from V and 1 base from J, with 14 bases between. This CDR3 is 15 amino acids long. Germline loops: CDR1 LGHNA, CDR2 YSLEER. CDR3 in DNA: TGCGCCAGCAGTATTACACTAGGGGGCACAGATACGCAGTATTTT. Residues: CASSITLGGTDTQYF.

The V and J genes are TRBV10-3 and TRBJ2-3; a possible D gene is TRBD2 (7 bases). This CDR3 spans 14 amino acids. Per the germline V gene, CDR1 is ENHRY and CDR2 is SYGVKD. V was cut by 5 bases and J by 6 bases, with 15 bases left in between. CDR3 sequence reads: CAISSRGGGDTQYF. CDR3 in DNA: TGTGCCATCAGTTCAAGGGGAGGGGGGGATACGCAGTATTTT.

This sequence joins TRBV7-9 and TRBJ1-2; D may be TRBD1 (6 bases). The length of the CDR3 is 16 residues. Per the germline V gene, CDR1 is SEHNR and CDR2 is FQNEAQ (reference sequence). Deletions cut 3 bases from V and 9 bases from J, with 23 bases between. The DNA for the CDR3 is TGTGCCAGCAGCTTCACAACCGACAACAGGGCCGTAAGCTACACCTTC. Its protein is CASSFTTDNRAVSYTF.

The chain carries TRBV13 and TRBJ2-1, with TRBD1 matching 8 bases. This CDR3 region has 16 residues. V lost 5 bases and J lost 0; bases outside the gene matches: 6. Germline CDR1 reads PRHDT; CDR2 reads FYEKMQ (reference sequence). The CDR3 loop is CASSQGQGGSYNEQFF. In DNA form, the CDR3 reads TGTGCCAGCAGCCAAGGACAGGGCGGCTCCTACAATGAGCAGTTCTTC. Combining the CDR3 with reference TRBV13 and TRBJ2-1 gives the whole variable domain AAGVIQSPRHLIKEKRETATLKCYPIPRHDTVYWYQQGPGQDPQFLISFYEKMQSDKGSIPDRFSAQQFSDYHSELNMSSLELGDSALYFCASSQGQGGSYNEQFFGPGTRLTVL.

The chain joins TRBV14 to TRBJ2-5; TRBD1 might be the D (5 bases). The tail of the sequence fits TRBJ2-7 better, so the J call may be wrong. The CDR3 is 16 amino acids. Per the germline V gene, CDR1 is SGHDN and CDR2 is FVKESK. In nucleotides, the CDR3 is TGTGCCAGCAGCCAAGGTTGGGGCGTTTTTTCCTACGAGCAGTACTTC. Its translation: CASSQGWGVFSYEQYF.